Each of the 21 T cell receptor beta chains below was sequenced from the same sample in a study of shared clonotypes between healthy human individuals. TCRdb keeps only in-frame clones here, not all; method: immunoSEQ multiplex PCR. The sample has about 530,000 clones, around 79% seen once; the top ten hold 9.5% to 15%. The sequencing input was PBMCs. Source of these receptors: a woman aged 40 to 49 in good health. Some clones in this sample may be carry-over from other donors' samples.

The CDR3 is CASSPMGAAYSFPYGYTF. DNA for the CDR3: TGTGCCAGCAGCCCGATGGGAGCTGCTTACTCGTTCCCCTATGGCTACACCTTC. This chain joins TRBV7-2 and TRBJ1-2, with no clear D. This CDR3 is 18 amino acids long. Trimming cost V 5 bases and J 4 bases, with 26 bases left between them. CDR1 is SGHTA, CDR2 FQGNSA, per germline.

A few counts support this clone. This chain connects TRBV10-3 to TRBJ2-2; D not resolved. The V gene's germline CDR1 is ENHRY and CDR2 SYGVKD. This CDR3 comprises 12 residues. The ends were cut back, 0 bases at V and 8 bases at J, with 4 bases in the middle. Here the CDR3 reads CAISESAGELFF. The CDR3 DNA follows: TGTGCCATCAGTGAGTCGGCAGGGGAGCTGTTTTTT.

The rearrangement joins TRBV7-9 to TRBJ2-7; the D gene could be TRBD1 or TRBD2 (6 bases each). The CDR3 spans 12 residues. Trimming left V 5 bases short and J 6 bases short, with 11 bases between. CDR1 is SEHNR and CDR2 is FQNEAQ in the germline V gene (reference sequence). In nucleotides, the CDR3 is TGTGCCAGCAGCCACGGGGGCGGCGAGCAGTACTTC. Residues: CASSHGGGEQYF.

In its sample, this clone was seen once. The gene calls are TRBV21-1 and TRBJ1-3; TRBD1, the D gene given by the table, was not confirmed from the DNA. TRBV21-1 is marked as a pseudogene. There are 17 residues in the CDR3. The chain's CDR3 is CASSKKGDRGPGNTIYF. CDR3 sequence (DNA): TGTGCCAGCAGCAAGAAGGGAGACAGGGGGCCGGGAAACACCATATATTTT.

This chain uses TRBV7-8 with TRBJ2-4, with a possible D match to TRBD2 (6 bases). V shed 3 bases and J shed 0 bases, with 12 bases lying between them. CDR1 is SGHVS, CDR2 FQNEAQ, per germline. The CDR3 runs to 16 residues. The CDR3 sequence is CASSFGGGIAKNIQYF. As DNA, the CDR3 is TGTGCCAGCAGCTTCGGGGGTGGGATAGCCAAAAACATTCAGTACTTC.

V usage is TRBV18 and J usage is TRBJ1-2, with 8 bases that match TRBD1. V gave up 4 bases and J gave up 3 bases; unmatched junction bases: 7. Germline CDR1 and CDR2: KGHSH and LQKENI. The CDR3 loop spans 15 amino acids. The CDR3 reads CASSQDRGPHYGYTF. In nucleotides, the CDR3 is TGTGCCAGCTCACAAGACAGGGGACCGCACTATGGCTACACCTTC. Filled out from reference TRBV18 and TRBJ1-2, the complete variable domain reads NAGVMQNPRHLVRRRGQEARLRCSPMKGHSHVYWYRQLPEEGLKFMVYLQKENIIDESGMPKERFSAEFPKEGPSILRIQQVVRGDSAAYFCASSQDRGPHYGYTFGSGTRLTVV.

The V call is TRBV7-9, the J call TRBJ1-5, with D uncertain. In germline, CDR1 is SEHNR, CDR2 FQNEAQ (reference sequence). Trimming left V 1 base short and J 0 bases short, with 7 bases between. There are 15 residues in the CDR3. The CDR3 spells CASSLGVTSNQPQHF. The CDR3 nucleotides read TGTGCCAGCAGCTTAGGGGTTACTAGCAATCAGCCCCAGCATTTT.

About this clone: At one end the junction does not follow the germline gene, possibly because of a read error. The chain is built from TRBV7-7 and TRBJ2-3; unclear D gene. This CDR3 is built from 14 residues. The germline V gene has CDR1 SSHAT and CDR2 FNYEAQ (reference sequence). As DNA, the CDR3 is TGTGCTAGCAGCCCGGGTCCCCAGTCAGATACGCAGTATTTT. Residues: CASSPGPQSDTQYF.

This sequence joins TRBV5-5 and TRBJ1-5; D is possibly TRBD1 (5 bases). The V end lost 0 bases, the J end lost 3 bases, and 13 bases lay between the germline ends. The CDR3 loop spans 16 amino acids. Germline CDR1 and CDR2: SGHKS and YYEKEE (reference sequence). CDR3 sequence: CASSLGSWGNNQPQHF. CDR3 nucleotide sequence: TGTGCCAGCAGCTTGGGCTCTTGGGGGAACAATCAGCCCCAGCATTTT.

The chain recombines TRBV18 with TRBJ1-4; tentatively, D is TRBD1 (5 bases). The CDR3 extends over 15 amino acids. V lost 0 bases to trimming and J lost 7 bases, with 12 bases between them. Germline V gene sequence: CDR1 KGHSH, CDR2 LQKENI. CDR3 in amino acids: CASSPPGRGREKLFF. CDR3 DNA sequence: TGTGCCAGCTCACCACCGGGGAGGGGACGTGAAAAACTGTTTTTT.

This clone was picked up one time. This sequence joins TRBV5-1 and TRBJ1-2, with 7 bases aligning to TRBD1. The CDR3 is made up of 16 amino acids. Germline lookup yields CDR1 SGHRS and CDR2 YFSETQ. V was clipped by 0 bases and J by 6 bases; unmatched bases: 11. The CDR3 coding sequence is TGCGCCAGCAGCTTGGTCAGGGGGAGGGTGCCTCATGGCTACACCTTC. It is translated as CASSLVRGRVPHGYTF.

V usage is TRBV6-4 and J usage is TRBJ2-1; 10 bases match TRBD1. V lost 6 bases, J lost 8 bases, and 10 bases stayed unmatched. Germline V gives CDR1 MRHNA, CDR2 SNTAGT. The CDR3 runs to 15 residues. CDR3 residues: CASSIGTGEGDEQFF. CDR3 coding DNA: TGTGCCAGCAGCATCGGGACAGGGGAAGGGGATGAGCAGTTCTTC.

The V call is TRBV6-1, the J call TRBJ2-3; TRBD2 agrees at 11 bases. The CDR3 loop spans 15 amino acids. Trimming at V came to 3 bases and at J to 9 bases, leaving 8 bases not matched to a gene. Germline V gene sequence: CDR1 MNHNS, CDR2 SASEGT. The CDR3 loop is CASSELRLAGGTQYF. CDR3 coding DNA: TGTGCCAGCAGTGAGTTGAGGCTAGCGGGAGGCACGCAGTATTTT.

The CDR3: CASSPTGGHGYTF. CDR3 DNA: TGTGCCAGCAGCCCGACAGGGGGCCATGGCTACACCTTC. This chain uses TRBV7-6 with TRBJ1-2; 10 bases line up with TRBD1. The V gene's germline CDR1 is SGHVS and CDR2 FNYEAQ. V lost 5 bases and J lost 6; bases outside the gene matches: 3. CDR3 size: 13 residues.

The chain employs TRBV9 and TRBJ2-7; D gene ambiguous. This CDR3 is 14 amino acids long. Germline V gives CDR1 SGDLS, CDR2 YYNGEE. Trimming removed 4 bases from V and 4 bases from J, with 15 bases in between. For the CDR3, the DNA is TGTGCCAGCAGCTTTGGGCCTGACTCTTACGAGCAGTACTTC. It encodes CASSFGPDSYEQYF.

V and J are TRBV7-8 and TRBJ2-3, with 13 bases that match TRBD2. The CDR3 runs to 17 residues. Unmatched junction bases numbered 6, after V lost 5 bases and J lost 1 base. Per germline, CDR1 SGHVS and CDR2 FQNEAQ. The CDR3: CASSLRTSGSGTDTQYF. CDR3 DNA: TGTGCCAGCAGCCTGCGGACTAGCGGGAGTGGCACAGATACGCAGTATTTT.

This rearrangement joins TRBV29-1 to TRBJ2-7; D gene unclear. CDR1 is SQVTM and CDR2 is ANQGSEA in the germline V gene. The CDR3 has 11 residues. The V end was cut by 3 bases, the J end by 3 bases, with 6 bases between. CDR3 amino acids: CSVEADYEQYF. In nucleotides, the CDR3 is TGCAGCGTTGAGGCGGACTACGAGCAGTACTTC.

This chain connects TRBV4-1 to TRBJ2-3; a weak D match, TRBD2 (6 bases). Germline loops: CDR1 MGHRA, CDR2 YSYEKL. The ends were cut back, 5 bases at V and 0 bases at J, with 12 bases in the middle. This CDR3 has 15 residues. CDR3 residues: CASSGGSASTDTQYF. Written as DNA, the CDR3 is TGCGCCAGCAGCGGAGGGAGCGCGAGCACAGATACGCAGTATTTT.

V gene TRBV9 combines with J gene TRBJ2-1; 9 nucleotides line up with TRBD1. The V gene end was trimmed by 4 bases and the J gene end by 8 bases; junction bases not matched to a gene: 10. From germline, CDR1 is SGDLS and CDR2 YYNGEE. The CDR3 extends over 15 amino acids. Here the CDR3 DNA reads TGTGCCAGCAGCCGTCTGACAGGGGGGCGGGATGAGCAGTTCTTC. This codes for CASSRLTGGRDEQFF.

CDR3 sequence reads: CASSIEGAYGYTF. The CDR3, as DNA: TGTGCCAGTAGTATTGAGGGGGCATATGGCTACACCTTC. V usage is TRBV19 and J usage is TRBJ1-2; 7 bases are a match to TRBD1. The CDR3 sequence is 13 residues long. Germline values: CDR1 LNHDA, CDR2 SQIVND (reference sequence). After removal of 3 bases from V and 5 bases from J, the junction contained 3 bases not matched to a gene.

This chain connects TRBV29-1 to TRBJ2-7; a weak D match, TRBD2 (5 bases). The CDR3 spans 13 residues. V was trimmed by 0 bases and J by 1 base, leaving 7 bases between them. Germline values: CDR1 SQVTM, CDR2 ANQGSEA. CDR3 amino acids: CSVEDSGSYEQYF. DNA for the CDR3: TGCAGCGTTGAAGACTCGGGATCCTACGAGCAGTACTTC.